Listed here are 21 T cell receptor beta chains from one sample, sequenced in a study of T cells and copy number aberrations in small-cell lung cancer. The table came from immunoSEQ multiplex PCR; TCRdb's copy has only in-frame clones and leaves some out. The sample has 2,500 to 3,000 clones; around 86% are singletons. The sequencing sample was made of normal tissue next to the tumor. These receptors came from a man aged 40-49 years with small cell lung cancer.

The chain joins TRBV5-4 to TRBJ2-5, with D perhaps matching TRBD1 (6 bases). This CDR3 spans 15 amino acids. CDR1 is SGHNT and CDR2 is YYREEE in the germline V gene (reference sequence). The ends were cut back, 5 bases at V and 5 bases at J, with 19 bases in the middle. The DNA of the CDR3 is TGTGCCAGCAGTACGAACAGGGCGTCGGGGGAGACCCAGTACTTC. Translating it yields CASSTNRASGETQYF.

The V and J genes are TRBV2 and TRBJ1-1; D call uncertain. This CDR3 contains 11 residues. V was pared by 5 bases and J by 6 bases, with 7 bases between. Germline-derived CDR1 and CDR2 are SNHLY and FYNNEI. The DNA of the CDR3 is TGTGCCAGCAGTCACATGGCTGAAGCTTTCTTT. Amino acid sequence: CASSHMAEAFF.

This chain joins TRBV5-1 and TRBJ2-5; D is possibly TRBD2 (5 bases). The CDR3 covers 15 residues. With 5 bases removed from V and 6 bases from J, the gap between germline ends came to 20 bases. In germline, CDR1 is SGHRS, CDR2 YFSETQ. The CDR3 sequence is CASSPGLGLEKTQYF. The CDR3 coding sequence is TGCGCCAGCAGTCCTGGACTGGGGTTGGAGAAGACCCAGTACTTC.

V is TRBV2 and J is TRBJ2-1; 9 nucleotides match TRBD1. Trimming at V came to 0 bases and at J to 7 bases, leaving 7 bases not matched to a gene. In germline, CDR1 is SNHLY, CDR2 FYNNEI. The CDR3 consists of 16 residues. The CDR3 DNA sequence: TGTGCCAGCAGTGAAGCAGGGGACAGGGCGTATAATGAGCAGTTCTTC. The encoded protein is CASSEAGDRAYNEQFF.

CDR3 in DNA: TGTGCCAGCAGCTTAGTGGGGCAGACCCCTAGGTATGGCTACACCTTC. Its protein product is CASSLVGQTPRYGYTF. This sequence joins TRBV7-2 and TRBJ1-2; perhaps TRBD1 as D (5 bases). Per germline, CDR1 SGHTA and CDR2 FQGNSA. This CDR3 spans 16 amino acids. The ends were cut back, 1 base at V and 5 bases at J, with 17 bases in the middle.

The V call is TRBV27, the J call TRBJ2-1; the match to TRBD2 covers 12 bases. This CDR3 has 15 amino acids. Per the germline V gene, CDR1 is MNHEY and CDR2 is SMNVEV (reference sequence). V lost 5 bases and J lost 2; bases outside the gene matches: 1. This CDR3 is CASSPSGGAYNEQFF. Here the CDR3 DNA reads TGTGCCAGCAGTCCTAGCGGGGGGGCCTACAATGAGCAGTTCTTC.

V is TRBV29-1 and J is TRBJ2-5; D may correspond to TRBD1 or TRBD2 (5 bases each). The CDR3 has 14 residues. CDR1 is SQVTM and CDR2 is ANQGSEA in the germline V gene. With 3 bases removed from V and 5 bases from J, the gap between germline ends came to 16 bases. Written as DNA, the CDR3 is TGCAGCGTTGAGTCCTGGGGGTTTAGGGAGACCCAGTACTTC. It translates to CSVESWGFRETQYF.

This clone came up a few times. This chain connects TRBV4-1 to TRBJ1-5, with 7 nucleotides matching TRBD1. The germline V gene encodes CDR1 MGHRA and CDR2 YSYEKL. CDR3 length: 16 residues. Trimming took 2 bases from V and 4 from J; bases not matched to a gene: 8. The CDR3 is CASSQFGQAANQPQHF. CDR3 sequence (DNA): TGCGCCAGCAGCCAATTTGGACAGGCGGCGAATCAGCCCCAGCATTTT.

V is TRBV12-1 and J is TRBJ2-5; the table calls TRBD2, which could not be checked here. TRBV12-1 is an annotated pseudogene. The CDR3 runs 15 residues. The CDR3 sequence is CASSSGSPIQETQYF. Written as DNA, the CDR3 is TGTGCCAGCAGCTCCGGTAGCCCAATCCAAGAGACCCAGTACTTC.

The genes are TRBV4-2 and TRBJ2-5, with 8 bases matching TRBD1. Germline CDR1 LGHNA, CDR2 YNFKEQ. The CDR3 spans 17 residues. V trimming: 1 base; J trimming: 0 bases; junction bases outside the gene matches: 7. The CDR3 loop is CASSQVKGTGDQETQYF. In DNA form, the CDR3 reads TGTGCCAGCAGCCAAGTTAAGGGGACAGGCGACCAAGAGACCCAGTACTTC.

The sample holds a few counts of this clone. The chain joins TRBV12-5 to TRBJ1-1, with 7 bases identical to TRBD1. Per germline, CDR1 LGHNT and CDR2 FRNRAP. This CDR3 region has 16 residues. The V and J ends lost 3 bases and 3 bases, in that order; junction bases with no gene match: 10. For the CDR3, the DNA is TGTGCTAGTGGTTTTCAGGCAGGGGGAAGGGACACTGAAGCTTTCTTT. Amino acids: CASGFQAGGRDTEAFF.

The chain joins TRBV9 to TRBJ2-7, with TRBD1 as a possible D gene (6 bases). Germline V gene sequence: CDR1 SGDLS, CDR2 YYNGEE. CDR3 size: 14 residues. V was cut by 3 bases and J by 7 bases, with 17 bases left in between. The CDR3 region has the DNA TGTGCCAGCAGCGCCCACCAGGGGTTCGGAGAGCAGTACTTC. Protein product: CASSAHQGFGEQYF.

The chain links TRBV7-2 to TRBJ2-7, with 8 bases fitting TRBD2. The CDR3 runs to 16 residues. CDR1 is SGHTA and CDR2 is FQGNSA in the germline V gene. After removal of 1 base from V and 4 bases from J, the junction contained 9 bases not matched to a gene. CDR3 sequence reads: CASSLVAGGTGYEQYF. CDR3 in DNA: TGTGCCAGCAGCTTAGTGGCGGGGGGCACCGGTTACGAGCAGTACTTC.

In DNA form, the CDR3 reads TGTGCCAGCAGCTATATAGGACAGGGGAGGGCCAACGTCCTGACTTTC. Its translation: CASSYIGQGRANVLTF. This rearrangement joins TRBV13 to TRBJ2-6; 9 nucleotides line up with TRBD1. The germline gives CDR1 PRHDT, CDR2 FYEKMQ (reference sequence). V gave up 4 bases and J gave up 5 bases; unmatched junction bases: 6. CDR3 length: 16 amino acids.

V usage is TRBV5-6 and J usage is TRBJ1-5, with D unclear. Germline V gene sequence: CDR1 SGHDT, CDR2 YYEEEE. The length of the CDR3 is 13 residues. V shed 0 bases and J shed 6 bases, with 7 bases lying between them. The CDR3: CASSLGGVQPQHF. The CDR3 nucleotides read TGTGCCAGCAGCTTGGGAGGCGTTCAGCCCCAGCATTTT.

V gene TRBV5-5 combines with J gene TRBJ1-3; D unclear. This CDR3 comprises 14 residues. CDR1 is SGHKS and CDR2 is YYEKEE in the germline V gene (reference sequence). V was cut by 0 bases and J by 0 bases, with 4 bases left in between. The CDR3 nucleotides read TGTGCCAGCAGCTTGGCTTTCTCTGGAAACACCATATATTTT. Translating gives CASSLAFSGNTIYF.

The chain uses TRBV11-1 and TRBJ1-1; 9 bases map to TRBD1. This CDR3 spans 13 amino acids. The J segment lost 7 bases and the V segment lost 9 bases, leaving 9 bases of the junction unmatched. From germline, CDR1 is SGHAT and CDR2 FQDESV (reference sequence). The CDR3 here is CASRGQGLGEAFF. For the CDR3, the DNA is TGTGCCAGTCGGGGACAGGGCCTTGGTGAAGCTTTCTTT.

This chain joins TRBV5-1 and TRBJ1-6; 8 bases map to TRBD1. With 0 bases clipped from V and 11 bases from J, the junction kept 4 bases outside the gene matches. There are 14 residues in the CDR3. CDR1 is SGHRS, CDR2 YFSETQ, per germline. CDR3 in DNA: TGCGCCAGCAGCTTGGGACAGGGGATGACACCCCTCCACTTT. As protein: CASSLGQGMTPLHF.

This CDR3 is CASSEVRQAQYF. CDR3 DNA: TGTGCCAGCAGTGAAGTCAGGCAGGCCCAGTACTTC. The chain employs TRBV6-1 and TRBJ2-5; no definite D call. Trimming took off 1 base at V and 9 bases at J, with 9 bases between the two ends. Germline V CDR1 and CDR2: MNHNS, SASEGT. This CDR3 is 12 amino acids long.

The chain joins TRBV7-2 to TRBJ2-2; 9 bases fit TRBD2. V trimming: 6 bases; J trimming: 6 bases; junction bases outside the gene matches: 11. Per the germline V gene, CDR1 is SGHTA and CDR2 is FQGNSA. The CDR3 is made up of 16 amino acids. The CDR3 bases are TGTGCCAGCAGTCCAAGCGGGGGGCTCCCGGCCGGGGAGCTGTTTTTT. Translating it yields CASSPSGGLPAGELFF.

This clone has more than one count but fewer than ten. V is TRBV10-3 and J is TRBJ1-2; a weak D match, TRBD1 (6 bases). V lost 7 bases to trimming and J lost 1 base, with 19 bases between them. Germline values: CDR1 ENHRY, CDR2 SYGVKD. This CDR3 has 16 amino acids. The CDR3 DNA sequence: TGTGCCATCACCGAGTCGGAGGGGGAACTTAACTATGGCTACACCTTC. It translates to CAITESEGELNYGYTF.